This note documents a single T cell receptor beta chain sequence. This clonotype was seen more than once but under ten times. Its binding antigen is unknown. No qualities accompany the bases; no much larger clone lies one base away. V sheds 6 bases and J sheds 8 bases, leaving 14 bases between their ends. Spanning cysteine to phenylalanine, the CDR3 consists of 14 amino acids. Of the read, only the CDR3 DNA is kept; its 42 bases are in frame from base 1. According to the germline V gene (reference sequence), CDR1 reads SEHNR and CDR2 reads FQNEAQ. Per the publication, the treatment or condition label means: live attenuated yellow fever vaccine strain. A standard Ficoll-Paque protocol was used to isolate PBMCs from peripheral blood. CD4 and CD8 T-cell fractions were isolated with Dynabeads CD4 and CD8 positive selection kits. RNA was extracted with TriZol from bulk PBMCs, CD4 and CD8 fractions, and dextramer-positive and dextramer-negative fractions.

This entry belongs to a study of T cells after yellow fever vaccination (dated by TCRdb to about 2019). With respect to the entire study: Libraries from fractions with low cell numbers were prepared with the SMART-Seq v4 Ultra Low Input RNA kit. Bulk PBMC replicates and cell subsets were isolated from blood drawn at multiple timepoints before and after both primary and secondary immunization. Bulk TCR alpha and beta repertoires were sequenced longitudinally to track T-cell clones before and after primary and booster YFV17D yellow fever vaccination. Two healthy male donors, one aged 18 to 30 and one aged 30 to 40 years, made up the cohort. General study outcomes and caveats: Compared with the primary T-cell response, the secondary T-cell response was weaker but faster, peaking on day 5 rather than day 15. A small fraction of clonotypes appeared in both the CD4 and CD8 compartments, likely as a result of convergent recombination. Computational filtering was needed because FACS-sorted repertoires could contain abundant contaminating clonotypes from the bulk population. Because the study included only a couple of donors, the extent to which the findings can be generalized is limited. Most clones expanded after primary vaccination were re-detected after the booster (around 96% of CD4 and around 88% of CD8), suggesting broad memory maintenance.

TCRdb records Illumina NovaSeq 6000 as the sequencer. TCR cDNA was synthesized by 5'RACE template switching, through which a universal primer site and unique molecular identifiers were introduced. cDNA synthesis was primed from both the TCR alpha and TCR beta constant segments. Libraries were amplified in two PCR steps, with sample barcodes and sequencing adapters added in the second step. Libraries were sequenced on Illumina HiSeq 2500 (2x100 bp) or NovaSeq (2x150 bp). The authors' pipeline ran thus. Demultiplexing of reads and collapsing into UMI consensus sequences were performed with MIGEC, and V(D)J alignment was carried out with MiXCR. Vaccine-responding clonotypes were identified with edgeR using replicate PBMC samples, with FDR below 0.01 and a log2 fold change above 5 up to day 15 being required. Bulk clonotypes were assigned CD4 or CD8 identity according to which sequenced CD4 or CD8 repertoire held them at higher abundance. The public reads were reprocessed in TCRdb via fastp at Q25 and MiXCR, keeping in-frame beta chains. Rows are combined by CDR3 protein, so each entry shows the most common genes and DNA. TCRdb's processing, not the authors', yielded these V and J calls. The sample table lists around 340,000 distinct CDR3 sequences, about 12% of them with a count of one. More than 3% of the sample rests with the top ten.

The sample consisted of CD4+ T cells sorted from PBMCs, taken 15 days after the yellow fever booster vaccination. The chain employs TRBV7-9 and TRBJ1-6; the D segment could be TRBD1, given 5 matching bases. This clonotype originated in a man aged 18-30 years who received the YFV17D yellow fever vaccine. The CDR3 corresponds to CASSTGTPDSPLHF. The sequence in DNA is TGTGCCAGCAGTACCGGGACCCCTGATTCACCCCTCCACTTT.